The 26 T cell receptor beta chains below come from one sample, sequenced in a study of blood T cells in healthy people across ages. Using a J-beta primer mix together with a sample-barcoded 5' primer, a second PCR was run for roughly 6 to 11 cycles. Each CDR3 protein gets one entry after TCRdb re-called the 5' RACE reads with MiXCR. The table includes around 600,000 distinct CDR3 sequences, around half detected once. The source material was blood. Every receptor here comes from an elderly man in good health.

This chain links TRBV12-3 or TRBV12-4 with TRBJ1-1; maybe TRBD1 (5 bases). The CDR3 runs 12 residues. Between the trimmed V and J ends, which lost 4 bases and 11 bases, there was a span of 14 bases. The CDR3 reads CASSSAGKLAFF. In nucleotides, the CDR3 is TGTGCCAGCAGTTCAGCAGGGAAGTTGGCTTTCTTT.

The CDR3 reads CSARDWASGGAYEQYF. CDR3 DNA: TGCAGTGCTAGAGATTGGGCTAGCGGGGGGGCTTACGAGCAGTACTTC. This sequence joins TRBV20-1 and TRBJ2-7; 12 bases match TRBD2. CDR3 size: 16 residues. V shed 0 bases and J 4 bases; nucleotides not matched to a gene: 7. Germline lookup yields CDR1 DFQATT and CDR2 SNEGSKA (reference sequence).

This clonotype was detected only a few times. The CDR3 loop reads CASGEGQGGQETQYF. CDR3 DNA sequence: TGCGCCAGCGGCGAGGGACAGGGAGGACAAGAGACCCAGTACTTC. The genes are TRBV5-1 and TRBJ2-5, with TRBD1 matching over 9 bases. Germline V gives CDR1 SGHRS, CDR2 YFSETQ. V dropped 7 bases and J dropped 2; count of bases not matched to a gene: 9. CDR3 length: 15 residues.

DNA for the CDR3: TGTGCCAGCAGCGTAGCCCCGGGGGCAGCCTACGAGCAGTACTTC. It codes for CASSVAPGAAYEQYF. J is TRBJ2-7 and V is TRBV9, with D possibly called TRBD1 or TRBD2 (6 bases each). Germline loops: CDR1 SGDLS, CDR2 YYNGEE. Trimming stripped 0 bases from V and 2 bases from J, with 12 bases between. This CDR3 has 15 amino acids.

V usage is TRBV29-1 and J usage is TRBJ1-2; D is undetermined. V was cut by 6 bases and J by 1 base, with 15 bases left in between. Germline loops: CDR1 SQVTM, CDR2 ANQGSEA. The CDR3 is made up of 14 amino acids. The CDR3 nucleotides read TGCAGCGTCAGACCGCAGGCCCTTAACTATGGCTACACCTTC. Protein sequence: CSVRPQALNYGYTF. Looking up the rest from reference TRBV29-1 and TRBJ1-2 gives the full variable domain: SAVISQKPSRDICQRGTSLTIQCQVDSQVTMMFWYRQQPGQSLTLIATANQGSEATYESGFVIDKFPISRPNLTFSTLTVSNMSPEDSSIYLCSVRPQALNYGYTFGSGTRLTVV.

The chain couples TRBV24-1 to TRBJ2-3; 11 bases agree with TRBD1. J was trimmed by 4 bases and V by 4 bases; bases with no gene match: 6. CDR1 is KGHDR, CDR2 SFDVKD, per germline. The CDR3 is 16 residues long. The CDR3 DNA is TGTGCCACCAGTGACCCGGGACAGGGGGGCGCAGATACGCAGTATTTT. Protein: CATSDPGQGGADTQYF.

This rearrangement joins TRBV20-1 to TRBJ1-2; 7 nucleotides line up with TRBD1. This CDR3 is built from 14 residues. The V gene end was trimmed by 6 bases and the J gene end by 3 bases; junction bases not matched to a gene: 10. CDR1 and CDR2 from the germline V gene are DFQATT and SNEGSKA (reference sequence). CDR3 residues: CSASRAGGYYGYTF. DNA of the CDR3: TGCAGTGCGAGTCGGGCAGGGGGATACTATGGCTACACCTTC.

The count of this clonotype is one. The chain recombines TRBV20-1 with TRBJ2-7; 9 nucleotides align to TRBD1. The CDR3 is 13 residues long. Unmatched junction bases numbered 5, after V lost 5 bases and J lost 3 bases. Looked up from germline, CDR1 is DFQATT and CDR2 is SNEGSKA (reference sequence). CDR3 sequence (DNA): TGCAGTGCTGGCGGACAGGGGTTCTACGAGCAGTACTTC. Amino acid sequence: CSAGGQGFYEQYF.

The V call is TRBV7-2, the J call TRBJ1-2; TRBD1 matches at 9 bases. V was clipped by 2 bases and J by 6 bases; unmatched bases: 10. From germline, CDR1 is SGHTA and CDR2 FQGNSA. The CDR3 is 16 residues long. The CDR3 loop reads CASSLPNPGQGNGYTF. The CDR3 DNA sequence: TGTGCCAGCAGCTTACCAAATCCGGGACAGGGAAATGGCTACACCTTC.

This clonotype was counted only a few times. Here the CDR3 DNA reads TGTGCCAGCACGTTGGGGGGCGCGACCAATGAGCAGTTCTTC. Protein sequence: CASTLGGATNEQFF. The rearrangement links TRBV7-2 to TRBJ2-1; D is tentatively TRBD1 or TRBD2 (6 bases each). Deletions cut 7 bases from V and 6 bases from J, with 16 bases between. The CDR3 length is 14 residues. Germline CDR1 and CDR2: SGHTA and FQGNSA.

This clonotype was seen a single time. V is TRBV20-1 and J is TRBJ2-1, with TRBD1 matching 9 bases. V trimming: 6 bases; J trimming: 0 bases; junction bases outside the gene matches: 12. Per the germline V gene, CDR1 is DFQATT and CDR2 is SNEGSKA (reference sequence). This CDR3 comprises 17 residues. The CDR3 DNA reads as TGCAGTGCCTCAGTCCCGGGGACAGGGTTCTCCTACAATGAGCAGTTCTTC. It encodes CSASVPGTGFSYNEQFF.

CDR3 in DNA: TGTGCCAGCACAAGTAGCGGGAGAGGAGGGAAGCAGTACTTC. This sequence encodes CASTSSGRGGKQYF. This sequence joins TRBV2 and TRBJ2-7, with 9 bases aligning to TRBD2. From germline, CDR1 is SNHLY and CDR2 FYNNEI. J lost 8 bases, V lost 7 bases, and 12 bases had no gene match. CDR3 length: 14 amino acids.

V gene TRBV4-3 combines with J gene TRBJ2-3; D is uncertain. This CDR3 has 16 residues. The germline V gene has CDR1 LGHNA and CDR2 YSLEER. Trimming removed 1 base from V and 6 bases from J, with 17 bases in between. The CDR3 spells CASSQAVRRPSDTQYF. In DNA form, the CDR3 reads TGCGCCAGCAGCCAAGCGGTTAGACGCCCGTCGGATACGCAGTATTTT.

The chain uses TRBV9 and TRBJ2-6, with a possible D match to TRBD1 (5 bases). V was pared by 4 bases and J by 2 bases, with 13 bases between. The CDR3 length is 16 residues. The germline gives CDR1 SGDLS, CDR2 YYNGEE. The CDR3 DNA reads TGTGCCAGCAGCATCCAAGAAGGGGCTGGGGCCAACGTCCTGACTTTC. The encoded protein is CASSIQEGAGANVLTF. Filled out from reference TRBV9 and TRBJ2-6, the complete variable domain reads DSGVTQTPKHLITATGQRVTLRCSPRSGDLSVYWYQQSLDQGLQFLIQYYNGEERAKGNILERFSAQQFPDLHSELNLSSLELGDSALYFCASSIQEGAGANVLTFGAGSRLTVL.

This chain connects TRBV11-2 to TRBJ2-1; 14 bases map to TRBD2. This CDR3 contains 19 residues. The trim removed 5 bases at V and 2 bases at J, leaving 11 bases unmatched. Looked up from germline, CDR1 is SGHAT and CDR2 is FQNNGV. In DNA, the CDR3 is TGTGCCAGCAGCCGTGCCGGGACTAGCGGGAGTAGCGCCTACAATGAGCAGTTCTTC. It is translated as CASSRAGTSGSSAYNEQFF.

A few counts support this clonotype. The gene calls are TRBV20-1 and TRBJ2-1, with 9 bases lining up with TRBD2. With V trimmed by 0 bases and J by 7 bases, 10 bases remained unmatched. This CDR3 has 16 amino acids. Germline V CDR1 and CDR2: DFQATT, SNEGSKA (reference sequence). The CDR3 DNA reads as TGCAGTGCTAGAGATCCACTAGCGGGCGGTAAAAATGAGCAGTTCTTC. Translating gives CSARDPLAGGKNEQFF.

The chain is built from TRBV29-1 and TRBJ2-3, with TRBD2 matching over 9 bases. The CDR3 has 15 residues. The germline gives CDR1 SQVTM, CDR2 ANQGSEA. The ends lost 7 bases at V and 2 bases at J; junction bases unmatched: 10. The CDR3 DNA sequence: TGCAGCGAAGTTTCTGGCGGGGGGGACACAGATACGCAGTATTTT. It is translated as CSEVSGGGDTDTQYF.

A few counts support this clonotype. CDR3 in DNA: TGTGCCAGCAGGAGGACACTTGGCGAGCAGTACTTC. Translation gives CASRRTLGEQYF. This rearrangement joins TRBV27 to TRBJ2-7, with a tentative D call TRBD1 (5 bases). Per germline, CDR1 MNHEY and CDR2 SMNVEV (reference sequence). The CDR3 is 12 amino acids. Trimming took off 6 bases at V and 6 bases at J, with 12 bases between the two ends.

The CDR3 here is CASSVTLAGTDTQYF. CDR3 nucleotides: TGTGCCAGCAGCGTAACACTAGCGGGAACAGATACGCAGTATTTT. The genes are TRBV9 and TRBJ2-3; 10 nucleotides match TRBD2. The CDR3 consists of 15 residues. J lost 3 bases, V lost 1 base, and 2 bases had no gene match. CDR1 SGDLS and CDR2 YYNGEE come from the germline V gene.

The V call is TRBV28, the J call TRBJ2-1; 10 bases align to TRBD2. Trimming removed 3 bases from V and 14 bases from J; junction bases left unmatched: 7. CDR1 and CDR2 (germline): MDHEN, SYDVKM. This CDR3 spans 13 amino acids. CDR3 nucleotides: TGTGCCAGCAGTTTGGGACTAGCGCCTCTTAAGTTCTTC. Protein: CASSLGLAPLKFF.

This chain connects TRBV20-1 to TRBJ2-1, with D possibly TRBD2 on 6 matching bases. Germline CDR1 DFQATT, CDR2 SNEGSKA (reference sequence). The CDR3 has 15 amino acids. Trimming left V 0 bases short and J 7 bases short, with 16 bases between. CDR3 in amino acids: CSARDAQRVGNEQFF. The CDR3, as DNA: TGCAGTGCTAGAGATGCCCAGCGGGTAGGAAATGAGCAGTTCTTC.

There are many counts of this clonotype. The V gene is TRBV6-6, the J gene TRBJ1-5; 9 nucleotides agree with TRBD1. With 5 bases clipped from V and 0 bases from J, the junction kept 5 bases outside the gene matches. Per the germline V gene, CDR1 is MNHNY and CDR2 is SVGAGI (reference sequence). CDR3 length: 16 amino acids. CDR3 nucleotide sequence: TGTGCCAGCAGTCGGACAGGGGCCGGTAGCAATCAGCCCCAGCATTTT. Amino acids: CASSRTGAGSNQPQHF.

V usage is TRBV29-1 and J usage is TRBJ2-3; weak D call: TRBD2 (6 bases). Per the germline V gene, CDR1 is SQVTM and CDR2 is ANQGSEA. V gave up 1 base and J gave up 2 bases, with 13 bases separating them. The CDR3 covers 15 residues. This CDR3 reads CSVEGAGNPTDTQYF. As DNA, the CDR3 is TGCAGCGTTGAAGGGGCGGGAAACCCCACAGATACGCAGTATTTT.

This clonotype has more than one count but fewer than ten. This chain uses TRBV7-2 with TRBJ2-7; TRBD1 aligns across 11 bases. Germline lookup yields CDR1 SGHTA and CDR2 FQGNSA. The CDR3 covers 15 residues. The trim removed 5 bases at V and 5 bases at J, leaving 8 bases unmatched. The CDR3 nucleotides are TGTGCCAGCAGCCAAGGGACAGGGGGTTTTAACGAGCAGTACTTC. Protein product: CASSQGTGGFNEQYF.

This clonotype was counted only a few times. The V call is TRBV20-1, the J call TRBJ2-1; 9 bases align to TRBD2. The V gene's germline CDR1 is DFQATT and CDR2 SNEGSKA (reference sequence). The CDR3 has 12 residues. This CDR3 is CSGGTSLDEQFF. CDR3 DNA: TGCAGCGGGGGGACTAGCTTAGATGAGCAGTTCTTC.

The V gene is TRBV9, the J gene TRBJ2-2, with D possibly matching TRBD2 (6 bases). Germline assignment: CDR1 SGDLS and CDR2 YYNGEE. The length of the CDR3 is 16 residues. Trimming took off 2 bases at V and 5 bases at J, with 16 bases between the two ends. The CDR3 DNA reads TGTGCCAGCAGCGTCGGCCCGGGACTGTGGACCGGGGAGCTGTTTTTT. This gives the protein CASSVGPGLWTGELFF.